The clone carrying this T cell receptor (beta chain) was seen a handful of times. Its antigen is unidentified. The data were taken from a study of beta chain features in type 1 diabetes. General study results and limits: Patients with type 1 diabetes carried fewer insertions and had more deletions at their VDJ junctions. Patients with Type 1 diabetes showed moderately but significantly shorter TCRB CDR3s in all four CD4+ subsets.

Expressed TCRB transcripts were sequenced after all isolated RNA was converted to cDNA. Sequencing was performed with immunoSEQ multiplex PCR; in TCRdb, only in-frame clones are kept and a portion is missing. The data contain under 150,000 clones, roughly 10% of them singletons. Deletions cut 1 base from V and 4 bases from J, with 10 bases between. The CDR3 sequence is 14 residues long. Germline V gene sequence: CDR1 SGHTA, CDR2 FQGNSA. The sample was central memory CD4+ T cells from blood. The rearrangement links TRBV7-2 to TRBJ2-5; D uncertain. The sequence was collected from a man aged 25 to 40 with type 1 diabetes. CDR3 region: CASSLETGSETQYF. As DNA, the CDR3 is TGTGCCAGCAGCTTAGAGACGGGTTCAGAGACCCAGTACTTC. Full variable domain (rest looked up from reference TRBV7-2 and TRBJ2-5): GAGVSQSPSNKVTEKGKDVELRCDPISGHTALYWYRQSLGQGLEFLIYFQGNSAPDKSGLPSDRFSAERTGGSVSTLTIQRTQQEDSAVYLCASSLETGSETQYFGPGTRLLVL.